Listed here is a single T cell receptor (beta chain). Antigen specificity is unknown. Pooled samples include second doses given at about 4 or 12 weeks. The record originates from a study of T cell responses to AZD1222 COVID-19 vaccine. Study findings and constraints: Most donors were white British and more were female, and clonal diversity was possibly underestimated.

Germline lookup yields CDR1 LGHNA and CDR2 YSLEER. The CDR3 length is 15 residues. V gave up 3 bases and J gave up 0 bases, with 11 bases separating them. Measured with immunoSEQ multiplex PCR; TCRdb has only the in-frame clones, and not every one. The table shows 70,000 to 95,000 clones, with 75% to 90% occurring only once. This receptor was obtained from an adult who received the AZD1222 COVID-19 vaccine. This sequence joins TRBV4-3 and TRBJ1-1, with D possibly matching TRBD1 (6 bases). The source material was peripheral blood, sampled 28 days after the second AZD1222 dose. In nucleotides, the CDR3 is TGCGCCAGCAGCCAGTACAGGGACATGAACACTGAAGCTTTCTTT. Its protein product is CASSQYRDMNTEAFF.